One and the same sample provided the 10 T cell receptor beta chains below, sequenced in a study of cytomegalovirus exposure and HLA in healthy donors (dated by TCRdb to 2017 to 2019). Library preparation employed the immunoSEQ multiplex PCR assay. A mixture of 60 forward primers for TCR Vbeta segments and 13 reverse primers for TCR Jbeta segments was used in the multiplex PCR. TCRdb's version of the immuneACCESS table is confined to in-frame rearrangements and falls short of the full clone set. An unresolved V gene accounts for under half of the shortfall where checked; the remainder is of unknown origin. The sample's table lists a count of approximately 150,000 clones. Roughly 1.5% of the sample comes from the top ten. Input material: PBMCs. These receptors all come from a woman aged 40 to 55 in good health and CMV-seronegative.

This chain links TRBV6-1 with TRBJ1-1; 7 bases match TRBD1. The CDR3 loop spans 16 amino acids. The V and J ends lost 2 bases and 3 bases, in that order; junction bases with no gene match: 9. Germline CDR1 and CDR2: MNHNS and SASEGT. The CDR3 nucleotides are TGTGCCAGCAGTGAATATAGTGGCAGGGGGGACACTGAAGCTTTCTTT. Protein sequence: CASSEYSGRGDTEAFF.

The chain carries TRBV5-1 and TRBJ1-1, with unresolved D. Germline lookup yields CDR1 SGHRS and CDR2 YFSETQ. With 4 bases removed from V and 4 bases from J, the gap between germline ends came to 14 bases. The CDR3 consists of 14 residues. The CDR3 region has the DNA TGCGCCAGCAGCAGAGAACGGAGGATCACTGAAGCTTTCTTT. It translates to CASSRERRITEAFF.

CDR3 nucleotide sequence: TGTGCCAGCAGCATACTAGCGGGGGGGTCGGATGAGCAGTTCTTC. Protein: CASSILAGGSDEQFF. The chain has TRBV7-2 and TRBJ2-1; 13 nucleotides line up with TRBD2. Looked up from germline, CDR1 is SGHTA and CDR2 is FQGNSA. This CDR3 spans 15 amino acids. V shed 5 bases and J 8 bases; nucleotides not matched to a gene: 6.

The chain employs TRBV28 and TRBJ1-3, with TRBD1 matching over 8 bases. This CDR3 is built from 15 residues. J gave up 3 bases and V 6 bases, and 7 bases lay outside the gene matches. The germline CDR1 and CDR2 sequences are MDHEN and SYDVKM. The chain's CDR3 is CASRTGQEYGNTIYF. The CDR3 region has the DNA TGTGCCAGCAGGACGGGACAGGAATATGGAAACACCATATATTTT.

The chain combines TRBV28 with TRBJ1-3; D may be TRBD1 (5 bases). This CDR3 region has 11 residues. V was clipped by 6 bases and J by 9 bases, with 9 bases between them. Germline V gene sequence: CDR1 MDHEN, CDR2 SYDVKM. CDR3 in DNA: TGTGCCAGCAGCCCAAGGGGCACCATATATTTT. As protein: CASSPRGTIYF.

The chain links TRBV4-1 to TRBJ2-4, with D perhaps TRBD1 (5 bases). CDR1 is MGHRA and CDR2 is YSYEKL in the germline V gene. The CDR3 spans 15 residues. Deletions cut 2 bases from V and 7 bases from J, with 15 bases between. CDR3 sequence: CASSQFGALSNIQYF. The CDR3 DNA sequence: TGCGCCAGCAGCCAATTTGGGGCTCTAAGCAACATTCAGTACTTC.

The genes are TRBV7-2 and TRBJ2-1; a possible D gene is TRBD2 (7 bases). The germline gives CDR1 SGHTA, CDR2 FQGNSA. V was clipped by 1 base and J by 5 bases, with 12 bases between them. This CDR3 is built from 15 residues. The DNA for the CDR3 is TGTGCCAGCAGCTTAGGGCTGCGGGGGCACAATGAGCAGTTCTTC. It yields the protein CASSLGLRGHNEQFF.

The J gene is TRBJ1-4, the V gene TRBV4-3, with D possibly matching TRBD1 (5 bases). This CDR3 has 17 amino acids. Between the trimmed V and J ends, which lost 0 bases and 7 bases, there was a span of 18 bases. Germline V lookup: CDR1 LGHNA, CDR2 YSLEER. The chain's CDR3 is CASSQDGGTGRGEKLFF. In nucleotides, the CDR3 is TGCGCCAGCAGCCAAGATGGGGGGACGGGGAGGGGTGAAAAACTGTTTTTT.

V and J are TRBV28 and TRBJ2-7; TRBD1 aligns across 8 bases. V shed 7 bases and J 0 bases; nucleotides not matched to a gene: 5. Germline CDR1 MDHEN, CDR2 SYDVKM. The CDR3 covers 14 residues. The DNA of the CDR3 is TGTGCCAGCATCGGACAGGGCAGCTCCTACGAGCAGTACGTC. Encoded protein: CASIGQGSSYEQYV.

The chain carries TRBV7-2 and TRBJ2-7; no reliable D call. The V end lost 2 bases, the J end lost 3 bases, and 11 bases lay between the germline ends. This CDR3 is 14 amino acids long. Germline CDR1 SGHTA, CDR2 FQGNSA. CDR3 nucleotides: TGTGCCAGCAGCTTATCCGCGGTCGGCTACGAGCAGTACGTC. This codes for CASSLSAVGYEQYV.